The 24 T cell receptor beta chains given below trace back to one sample, sequenced in a study of regulatory T cells in long-lasting Graves disease. According to the study, TCR beta libraries were built with iRepertoire HTBI primers and CDR3-region Arm-PCR. Each CDR3 protein gets one entry after TCRdb re-called the multiplex PCR reads with MiXCR. The sample has around 450,000 distinct CDR3 sequences, 15% seen once. This sample's time point: newly diagnosed GD, antithyroid drugs for less than 3 months. Generation of the TCR library employed RNA extracted from PBMCs. These data were likewise used in another study, on T cells in Graves' hyperthyroidism and ophthalmopathy.

Sequencing was performed on peripheral blood mononuclear cells (PBMCs), taken at new diagnosis, from a patient treated with antithyroid drugs. These receptors all come from a woman in her twenties or thirties with Graves disease.

This clonotype has a count of ten or more. The V and J genes are TRBV12-3 or TRBV12-4 and TRBJ2-1; possible D gene TRBD2, 6 bases. Between the trimmed V and J ends, which lost 1 base and 6 bases, there was a span of 19 bases. The CDR3 contains 17 residues. The CDR3: CASSLVGGSGLGNEQFF. Written as DNA, the CDR3 is TGTGCCAGCAGTTTAGTAGGTGGTAGCGGTTTGGGCAATGAGCAGTTCTTC.

This clonotype was counted at least ten times. The chain couples TRBV10-1 to TRBJ2-3; D ambiguous. CDR1 WNHNN and CDR2 SYGVQD come from the germline V gene (reference sequence). This CDR3 region has 14 residues. V dropped 0 bases and J dropped 1 base, with 5 bases sitting between them. In DNA form, the CDR3 reads TGCGCCAGCAGTGAGTCCGACCGCACAGATACGCAGTATTTT. Residues: CASSESDRTDTQYF.

This clonotype was detected once. This chain links TRBV20-1 with TRBJ1-1, with D unclear. The CDR3 is 12 amino acids. V dropped 6 bases and J dropped 2 bases, with 10 bases sitting between them. CDR1 is DFQATT, CDR2 SNEGSKA, per germline (reference sequence). CDR3: CSAQGLNTEAFF. The CDR3 coding sequence is TGCAGTGCCCAAGGGCTAAACACTGAAGCTTTCTTT.

The rearrangement links TRBV6-2 or TRBV6-3 to TRBJ2-7; 7 positions match TRBD1. The germline CDR1 and CDR2 sequences are MNHEY and SVGEGT. V gave up 5 bases and J gave up 2 bases; unmatched junction bases: 15. CDR3 size: 17 residues. The CDR3 protein is CASSDNPTGQRAYEQYF. DNA of the CDR3: TGTGCCAGCAGTGACAATCCTACGGGACAGAGAGCCTACGAGCAGTACTTC.

CDR3 amino acids: CASSLEWTSGSVDTQYF. CDR3 DNA sequence: TGTGCCAGCAGCTTAGAATGGACTAGCGGGAGTGTAGATACGCAGTATTTT. The rearrangement joins TRBV13 to TRBJ2-3; 13 bases match TRBD2. The CDR3 contains 17 residues. V was pared by 1 base and J by 5 bases, with 6 bases of the junction left unmatched. Germline-derived CDR1 and CDR2 are PRHDT and FYEKMQ (reference sequence).

This clonotype was seen repeatedly, ten times or more. The chain carries TRBV20-1 and TRBJ2-2, with D possibly being TRBD1 (6 bases). CDR3 size: 16 residues. From germline, CDR1 is DFQATT and CDR2 SNEGSKA (reference sequence). Trimming took off 1 base at V and 7 bases at J, with 19 bases between the two ends. Here the CDR3 reads CSARVLQGSPYGELFF. The DNA of the CDR3 is TGCAGTGCTAGAGTATTACAGGGCTCCCCTTACGGGGAGCTGTTTTTT.

The sample holds a few counts of this clonotype. This chain links TRBV7-3 with TRBJ1-6; 10 bases align to TRBD1. The germline V gene encodes CDR1 SGHTA and CDR2 FQGTGA. With 2 bases clipped from V and 8 bases from J, the junction kept 3 bases outside the gene matches. The CDR3 covers 15 residues. CDR3 region: CASSLGGQGHSPLHF. The CDR3 DNA reads TGTGCCAGCAGCTTAGGGGGACAGGGGCATTCACCCCTCCACTTT.

This clonotype was picked up many times. The chain has TRBV7-3 and TRBJ2-1; 7 bases fit TRBD1. Germline CDR1 and CDR2: SGHTA and FQGTGA. Trimming cost V 5 bases and J 11 bases; bases outside gene matches: 21. The CDR3 is 17 residues long. CDR3 sequence reads: CASSPLNRGDPLNKQFF. CDR3 nucleotide sequence: TGTGCCAGCAGCCCTCTAAACAGGGGTGATCCTTTGAATAAGCAGTTCTTC.

The chain has TRBV9 and TRBJ2-1, with 10 bases lining up with TRBD2. V was pared by 7 bases and J by 8 bases, with 9 bases of the junction left unmatched. The CDR3 totals 14 residues. Germline V gene lookup returns CDR1 SGDLS and CDR2 YYNGEE. CDR3 amino acids: CASGGTSVGDEQFF. The CDR3, as DNA: TGTGCCAGCGGGGGGACTAGCGTGGGGGATGAGCAGTTCTTC.

There are many counts of this clonotype. The chain employs TRBV7-2 and TRBJ1-1; D not resolved. Trimming pared 4 bases from V and 1 base from J, leaving 7 bases between. The CDR3 covers 13 residues. Germline V gives CDR1 SGHTA, CDR2 FQGNSA. CDR3 sequence: CASSSWKNTEAFF. The CDR3 region has the DNA TGTGCCAGCAGCTCCTGGAAGAACACTGAAGCTTTCTTT.

This clonotype was seen more than once but under ten times. The chain has TRBV9 and TRBJ2-1; D not certain. Trimming stripped 4 bases from V and 0 bases from J, with 14 bases between. Germline loops: CDR1 SGDLS, CDR2 YYNGEE. The CDR3 runs to 16 residues. The CDR3 sequence is CASSPDGYSSYNEQFF. The CDR3 DNA is TGTGCCAGCAGCCCGGACGGGTACAGCTCCTACAATGAGCAGTTCTTC.

This clonotype appeared a few times. CDR3 residues: CASAPRRSYETQYF. The CDR3 DNA is TGTGCCAGTGCCCCCAGGCGGTCGTACGAGACCCAGTACTTC. The J gene is TRBJ2-5, the V gene TRBV19; D not certain. Per germline, CDR1 LNHDA and CDR2 SQIVND (reference sequence). The germline V and J ends were trimmed by 8 bases and 5 bases, with 18 bases remaining between them. The CDR3 loop spans 14 amino acids.

There are many counts of this clonotype. V gene TRBV5-1 combines with J gene TRBJ1-1; TRBD1 is a possible D gene (5 bases). The CDR3 loop spans 11 amino acids. The germline gives CDR1 SGHRS, CDR2 YFSETQ. Trimming cost V 8 bases and J 5 bases, with 10 bases left between them. CDR3: CASNEGTEAFF. The CDR3 DNA reads TGCGCCAGTAACGAGGGGACTGAAGCTTTCTTT.

This clonotype was counted many times. The rearrangement uses TRBV29-1 and TRBJ2-1; unclear D gene. CDR1 is SQVTM, CDR2 ANQGSEA, per germline. The CDR3 runs 16 residues. Deletions cut 0 bases from V and 3 bases from J, with 15 bases between. The CDR3 nucleotides are TGCAGCGTTGAAGAGTGGCGGCGGACCGACTACAATGAGCAGTTCTTC. Amino acids: CSVEEWRRTDYNEQFF.

This clonotype was detected a few times. A much larger clonotype is one base distant, so this may be a read error. The chain employs TRBV5-6 and TRBJ2-3, with TRBD1 matching over 9 bases. V trimming: 3 bases; J trimming: 2 bases; junction bases outside the gene matches: 4. Germline V gives CDR1 SGHDT, CDR2 YYEEEE. The length of the CDR3 is 15 residues. CDR3 in amino acids: CASSSGTGYTDTQYF. The CDR3 DNA is TGTGCCAGCAGCTCCGGGACAGGGTACACAGATACGCAGTATTTT.

The chain links TRBV30 to TRBJ2-2, with 16 positions matching TRBD2. The ends lost 0 bases at V and 1 base at J; junction bases unmatched: 11. CDR3 length: 21 amino acids. CDR1 and CDR2 (germline): GTSNPN, SVGIG (reference sequence). The CDR3 protein is CAWSVRGLAGGAFMNTGELFF. DNA for the CDR3: TGTGCCTGGAGTGTACGGGGACTAGCGGGAGGGGCCTTCATGAACACCGGGGAGCTGTTTTTT.

This clonotype has at least ten counts. The V call is TRBV20-1, the J call TRBJ1-3, with D hard to call. Germline assignment: CDR1 DFQATT and CDR2 SNEGSKA (reference sequence). Deletions cut 3 bases from V and 4 bases from J, with 13 bases between. CDR3 size: 14 residues. The CDR3 region is CSARAESVGNTIYF. The CDR3 nucleotides read TGCAGTGCTAGGGCCGAGAGTGTCGGAAACACCATATATTTT.

This clonotype was picked up a small number of times. The rearrangement links TRBV20-1 to TRBJ2-7, with D perhaps given as TRBD1 or TRBD2 (7 bases each). V dropped 6 bases and J dropped 5 bases, with 23 bases sitting between them. Germline CDR1 and CDR2: DFQATT and SNEGSKA (reference sequence). The CDR3 is 15 residues long. The CDR3 DNA is TGCAGTGCCAGGGGGGGAGGCGGCAGGGTCGACGAGCAGTACGTC. As protein: CSARGGGGRVDEQYV.

Comments on this clonotype: A read error may be the cause here, since a much bigger clone is one base away. V and J are TRBV7-6 and TRBJ2-3; D remains ambiguous. CDR1 and CDR2 from the germline V gene are SGHVS and FNYEAQ. V dropped 6 bases and J dropped 0 bases, with 7 bases sitting between them. The CDR3 sequence is 13 residues long. This CDR3 is CASSCTSTDTQYF. The CDR3 DNA reads as TGTGCCAGCAGTTGTACTAGCACAGATACGCAGTATTTT.

The V call is TRBV12-3 or TRBV12-4, the J call TRBJ2-7; 7 bases are shared with TRBD2. This CDR3 has 17 residues. J was trimmed by 2 bases and V by 3 bases; bases with no gene match: 13. CDR3 sequence: CASSLELDGRPPYEQYF. As DNA, the CDR3 is TGTGCCAGCAGTTTGGAGCTGGACGGGAGGCCACCCTACGAGCAGTACTTC.

The chain couples TRBV18 to TRBJ1-1; 9 nucleotides agree with TRBD1. Germline CDR1 reads KGHSH; CDR2 reads LQKENI. J was trimmed by 3 bases and V by 5 bases; bases with no gene match: 10. The CDR3 runs to 16 residues. In DNA form, the CDR3 reads TGTGCCAGCTCAACTACAGGGGGCGCATTAGACACTGAAGCTTTCTTT. Translation gives CASSTTGGALDTEAFF.

This clonotype has at least ten counts. This chain uses TRBV5-1 with TRBJ1-2, with D hard to call. This CDR3 contains 14 residues. V was shortened by 4 bases and J by 0 bases, with 10 bases between the two germline ends. The germline CDR1 and CDR2 sequences are SGHRS and YFSETQ. CDR3 coding DNA: TGCGCCAGCAGCGTGGACGGAACTAACTATGGCTACACCTTC. Protein product: CASSVDGTNYGYTF.

This clonotype was observed many times. This chain joins TRBV11-3 and TRBJ2-2; TRBD2 agrees at 7 bases. Unmatched junction bases numbered 9, after V lost 8 bases and J lost 0 bases. The germline V gene encodes CDR1 SGHNT and CDR2 YENEEA. The CDR3 contains 16 residues. The CDR3 region has the DNA TGTGCCAGCGGCACCGGGAGGCCCGCGAACACCGGGGAGCTGTTTTTT. Its translation: CASGTGRPANTGELFF.

This clonotype has more than one count but fewer than ten. A much larger clone is a single base away; this may be a read error. V and J are TRBV7-8 and TRBJ2-3, with unresolved D. The germline gives CDR1 SGHVS, CDR2 FQNEAQ. The V end was cut by 4 bases, the J end by 2 bases, with 10 bases between. The CDR3 is made up of 14 amino acids. The CDR3 reads CASSYQRATDTQYF. As DNA, the CDR3 is TGTGCCAGCAGCTACCAACGGGCCACAGATACGCAGTATTTT.